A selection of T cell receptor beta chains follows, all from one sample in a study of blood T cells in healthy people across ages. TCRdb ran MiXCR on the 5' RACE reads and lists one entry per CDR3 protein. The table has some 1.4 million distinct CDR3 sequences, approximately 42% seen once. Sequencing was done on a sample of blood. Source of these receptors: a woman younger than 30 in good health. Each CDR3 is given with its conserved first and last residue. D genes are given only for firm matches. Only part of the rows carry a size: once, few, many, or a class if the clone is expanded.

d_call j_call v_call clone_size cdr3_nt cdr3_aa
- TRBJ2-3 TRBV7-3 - TGTGCCAGCAGCTTAACCCCTAGGGGGAGCGGCACAGATACGCAGTATTTT CASSLTPRGSGTDTQYF
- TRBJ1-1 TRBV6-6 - TGTGCCAGCAGTCAGACCTCAGGGACTGAAGCTTTCTTT CASSQTSGTEAFF
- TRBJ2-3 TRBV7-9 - TGTGCCAGCAGTCCCCGAGTCATCACAGATACGCAGTATTTT CASSPRVITDTQYF
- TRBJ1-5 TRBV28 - TGTGCCAGCAGTTTAGCCCTCGGAGATCAGCCCCAGCATTTT CASSLALGDQPQHF
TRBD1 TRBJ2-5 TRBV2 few TGTGCCAGCAGAGATAGGGACAGGGTATCCCAAGAGACCCAGTACTTC CASRDRDRVSQETQYF
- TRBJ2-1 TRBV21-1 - TGTGCCAGCGGACTCCTAGGACAGGGGAAAGAGACCCAGTTCTTC CASGLLGQGKETQFF
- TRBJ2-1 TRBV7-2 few TGTGCCAGCAGCTTAAACGTCCACAATGAGCAGTTCTTC CASSLNVHNEQFF
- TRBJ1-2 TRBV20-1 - TGCAGTGCTAGAGTGGCGGGAGATGGCTACACCTTC CSARVAGDGYTF
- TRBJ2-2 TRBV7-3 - TGTGCCAGCAGCCCGTCCGCGGCTAGCCGACACACCGGGGAGCTGTTTTTT CASSPSAASRHTGELFF
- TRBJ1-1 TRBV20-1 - TGCAGTGCTAGTGTGGCAGGGGCTGGGAACGCTGAAGCTTTCTTT CSASVAGAGNAEAFF
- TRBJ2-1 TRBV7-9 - TGTGCCAGCAGCTTAGCGGGGTGGGGTGAGCAGTTCTTC CASSLAGWGEQFF
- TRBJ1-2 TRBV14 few TGTGCCAGCAGCCAAGCGGGACCCGGGGCCGTTAGGTATGGCTACACCTTC CASSQAGPGAVRYGYTF
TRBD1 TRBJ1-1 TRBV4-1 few TGCGCCAGCACCCTACAGGGGATTGGCACTGAAGCTTTCTTT CASTLQGIGTEAFF
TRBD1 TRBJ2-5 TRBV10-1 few TGCGCCAGCAGTGAGGCCGGAGGACAGGTACCCCAAGAGACCCAGTACTTC CASSEAGGQVPQETQYF
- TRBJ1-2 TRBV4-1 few TGCGCCAGCAGCCAAGTTCACAATCCAGGGAGTGGCTACACCTTC CASSQVHNPGSGYTF
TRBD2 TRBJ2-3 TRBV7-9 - TGTGCCAGCAGACCCTACTGGGAGGGCCCTACAGATACGCAGTATTTT CASRPYWEGPTDTQYF
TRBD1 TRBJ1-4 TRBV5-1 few TGCGCCAGCAGCACGGGACAGACAACTAATGAAAAACTGTTTTTT CASSTGQTTNEKLFF
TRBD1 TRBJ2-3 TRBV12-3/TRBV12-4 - TGTGCCAACAGTCCCCGACAGGGAGCAGATACGCAGTATTTT CANSPRQGADTQYF
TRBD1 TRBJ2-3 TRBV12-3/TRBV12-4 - TGTGCCAGCAACCCGGGACAGGGTGCAGATGCGCAGTATTTT CASNPGQGADAQYF
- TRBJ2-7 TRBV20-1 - TGCAGTACGATAAGGGACTCCTACGAGCAGTACTTC CSTIRDSYEQYF
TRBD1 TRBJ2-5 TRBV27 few TGTGCCAGCAGTTTATCGTCCAGGGGGCGAGAGACCCAGTACTTC CASSLSSRGRETQYF
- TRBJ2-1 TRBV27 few TGTGCCAGCAGTTTATTGACGGGCAATGAGCAGTTCTTC CASSLLTGNEQFF
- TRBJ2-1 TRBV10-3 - TGTGCCATCAGTGAGTCAACCCACAGAGAGCAGTTCTTC CAISESTHREQFF
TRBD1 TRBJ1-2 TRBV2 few TGTGCCAGCGTCCTGGGACAGCCTTGGGGCTACACCTTC CASVLGQPWGYTF
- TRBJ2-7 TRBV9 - TGTGCCAGCGGCGCTGGCCTCGGTGCATCCTACGAGCAGTACTTC CASGAGLGASYEQYF
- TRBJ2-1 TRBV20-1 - TGCAGTGCCCCTAGCCAGTCCTACAATGAGCAGTTCTTC CSAPSQSYNEQFF
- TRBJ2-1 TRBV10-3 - TGTGCCACCAGTGGGGGGAATGAGCAGTTCTTC CATSGGNEQFF
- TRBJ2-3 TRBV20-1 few TGCAGTGCTAGAGGAGCGGGTAGCACAGATACGCAGTATTTT CSARGAGSTDTQYF
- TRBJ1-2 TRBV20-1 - TGCAGTGCTAGAGATGCGGGGTCTATTAACTATGGCTACACCTTC CSARDAGSINYGYTF
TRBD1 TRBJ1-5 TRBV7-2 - TGTGCCAGCAGCTACGGGACAGGGATGAATCAGCCCCAGCATTTT CASSYGTGMNQPQHF
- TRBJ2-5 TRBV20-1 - TGCAGTGCTAGAGATGCTAGCATTCCGTCTGAGCAGTACTTC CSARDASIPSEQYF
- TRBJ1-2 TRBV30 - TGTGCCCTGAGGTCCGACTTGCCACAATACGGCTACACCTTC CALRSDLPQYGYTF
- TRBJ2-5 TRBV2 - TGTGCCAGCGCCCCAGGACTACAACAAGAGACCCAGTACTTC CASAPGLQQETQYF
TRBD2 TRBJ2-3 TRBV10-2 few TGCGCCAGCAGTGAGTCGATCGGAGCGGGAGCAGATACGCAGTATTTT CASSESIGAGADTQYF
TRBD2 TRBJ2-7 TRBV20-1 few TGCAGTGCGAACCCCACTAGCGGAAGCTCCTACGAGCAGTACTTC CSANPTSGSSYEQYF
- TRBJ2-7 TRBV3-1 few TGTGCCAGCAGCCAAAAAGGGTTCGTCGGCGAGCAGTACTTC CASSQKGFVGEQYF
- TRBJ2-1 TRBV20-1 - TGCAGTGCTAGTCCCCTAGATATCGATGAGCAGTTCTTC CSASPLDIDEQFF
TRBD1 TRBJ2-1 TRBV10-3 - TGTGCCATCAGTGAGCGCCGACAGGGTTTCGACGAGACCCAGTTCTTC CAISERRQGFDETQFF
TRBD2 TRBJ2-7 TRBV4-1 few TGCGCCAGCAGCCAAGAATCCACTCTTCTAGCGGGAGGAACCTACGAGCAGTACTTC CASSQESTLLAGGTYEQYF
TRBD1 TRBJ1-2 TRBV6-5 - TGTGCCAGCAGTTACGGCGGACAGGGGACTCATGGCTACACCTTC CASSYGGQGTHGYTF
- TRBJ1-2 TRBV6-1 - TGTGCCAGCAGTGAAGAAGCGGGCGGCTATGGCTACACCTTC CASSEEAGGYGYTF
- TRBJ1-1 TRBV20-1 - TGCAGTGCTAGGATCCGGGCAAGTAACACTGAAGCTTTCTTT CSARIRASNTEAFF
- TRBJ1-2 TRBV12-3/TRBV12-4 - TGTGCCAGCAGGCGCCGAGGGGGGTATGGCTACACCTTC CASRRRGGYGYTF
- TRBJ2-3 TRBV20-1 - TGCAGTGCTAGAGGTGCGGGAACCCCAGATACGCAGTATTTT CSARGAGTPDTQYF
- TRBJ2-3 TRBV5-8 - TGTGCCAGCAGCTTGTATGGGACGGACGGATCGGACGGCACAGATACGCAGTATTTT CASSLYGTDGSDGTDTQYF
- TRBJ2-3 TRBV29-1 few TGCAGCGCCCGGGCCCCAGGGGATACGCAGTATTTT CSARAPGDTQYF
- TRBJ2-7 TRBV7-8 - TGTGCCAGCAGCTGGGACACCGCCTCCTACGAGCAGTACTTC CASSWDTASYEQYF
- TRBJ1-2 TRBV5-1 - TGCGCCAGCACCGCAGACAGGCCTAACTATGGCTACACCTTC CASTADRPNYGYTF
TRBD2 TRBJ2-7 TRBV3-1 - TGTGCCAGCACCTCCACTAGCGGGGGGCATTACAATGAGCAGTACTTC CASTSTSGGHYNEQYF
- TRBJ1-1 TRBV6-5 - TGTGCCAGCAGTTATGGAGCTCGCCCCATGAACACTGAAGCTTTCTTT CASSYGARPMNTEAFF
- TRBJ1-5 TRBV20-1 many TGCAGTGCCCGAGAGAGGCGGGGAAATAATCAGCCCCAGCATTTT CSARERRGNNQPQHF
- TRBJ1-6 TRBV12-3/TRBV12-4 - TGTGCCAGCCGGTTCGAGGACAGCAATTCACCCCTCCACTTT CASRFEDSNSPLHF
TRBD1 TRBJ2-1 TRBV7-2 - TGTGCCAGCAGCTTATCGACAGGGCGCCGAGAGACCCAGTTCTTC CASSLSTGRRETQFF
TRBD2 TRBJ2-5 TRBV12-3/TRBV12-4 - TGTGCCAGCAGTCCTCGGACTAGCGGGGGGGAGACCCAGTACTTC CASSPRTSGGETQYF
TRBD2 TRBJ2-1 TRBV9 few TGTGCCAGCAGTCCCCGGGATAGCGGGGGGTACAATGAGCAGTTCTTC CASSPRDSGGYNEQFF
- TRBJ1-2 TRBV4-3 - TGCGCCAACAGCCAACAGGGATATGGCTACACCTTC CANSQQGYGYTF
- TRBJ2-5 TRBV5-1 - TGCGCCAGCAGATCGACAGTGTACCAAGAGACCCAGTACTTC CASRSTVYQETQYF
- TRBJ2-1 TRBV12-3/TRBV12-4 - TGTGCCAGCAGCTTCGGATGGGGCTACGAGCAGTTCTTC CASSFGWGYEQFF